Below, one TCR beta chain is given with its context. This sample was included in a study of identifying expanded T cells in peripheral blood. V dropped 0 bases and J dropped 8 bases, with 7 bases sitting between them. Germline CDR1 LNHNV, CDR2 YYDKDF (reference sequence). CDR3 length: 13 residues. Profiling relied on immunoSEQ multiplex PCR, and the TCRdb table lists in-frame clones only, not all of them. The sample has 100,000 or so clones; roughly 85% are singletons. Sequencing used blood. The receptor comes from a person between 18 and 70 years old in good health. The chain couples TRBV15 to TRBJ1-4; no definite D call. The CDR3 here is CATSRDSDEKLFF. In DNA form, the CDR3 reads TGTGCCACCAGCAGAGATTCAGACGAAAAACTGTTTTTT.